The clone carrying this TCR beta chain was seen more than once but under ten times. What it binds is not known. As it was prepared, the TCRbeta library received unique molecular identifiers. TCRdb re-derived calls from the PCR reads in MiXCR, one entry per CDR3 protein. The table shows approximately 650,000 distinct CDR3 sequences, with around 13% occurring only once. The data derive from a study of T-cell reconstitution after alpha-beta-depleted transplantation in children. Study findings and constraints: By about two months after transplant, alpha-beta T cells reportedly arose from several hundred graft clones that had expanded.

Germline CDR1 SGHVS, CDR2 FQNEAQ. V was cut by 4 bases and J by 5 bases, with 14 bases left in between. The CDR3 is 14 residues long. This chain connects TRBV7-8 to TRBJ1-1; D is perhaps TRBD1 (6 bases). This sequence was found in a girl aged 2-9 years with congenital amegakaryocytic thrombocytopenia, due to receive a stem cell transplant. The sequences come from PBMCs, collected before TCRalphabeta/CD19-depleted stem cell transplant. The CDR3 DNA reads as TGTGCCAGCAGCTCCTGGACAGTGAGGACTGAAGCTTTCTTT. Amino acid sequence: CASSSWTVRTEAFF.